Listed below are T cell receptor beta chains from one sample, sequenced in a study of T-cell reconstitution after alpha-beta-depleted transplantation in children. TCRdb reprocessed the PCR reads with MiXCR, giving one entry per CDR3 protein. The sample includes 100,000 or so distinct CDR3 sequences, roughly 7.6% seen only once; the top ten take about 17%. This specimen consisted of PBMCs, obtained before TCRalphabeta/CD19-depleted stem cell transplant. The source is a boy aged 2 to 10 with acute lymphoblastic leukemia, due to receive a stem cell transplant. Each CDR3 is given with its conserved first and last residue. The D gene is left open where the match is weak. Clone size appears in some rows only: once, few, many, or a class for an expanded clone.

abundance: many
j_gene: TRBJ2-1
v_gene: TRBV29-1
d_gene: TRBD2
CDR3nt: TGCAGCGTTGAAGACAGTAGCGGGGGGGCGTATAATGAGCAGTTCTTC
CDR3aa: CSVEDSSGGAYNEQFF

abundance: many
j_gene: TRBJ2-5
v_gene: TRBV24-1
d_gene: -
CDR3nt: TGTGCCACCAGTCGTGGGGGTGACCAAGAGACCCAGTACTTC
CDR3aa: CATSRGGDQETQYF

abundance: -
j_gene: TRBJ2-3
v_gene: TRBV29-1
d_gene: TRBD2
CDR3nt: TGCAGCGTTGAAGAGGCGGGGGGGGTCTCTTATACGCAGTATTTT
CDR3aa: CSVEEAGGVSYTQYF

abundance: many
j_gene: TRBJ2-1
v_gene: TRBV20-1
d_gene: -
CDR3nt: TGCAGTGCTACCTGGACAACCGATTTCGCGAATGAGCAGTTCTTC
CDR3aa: CSATWTTDFANEQFF

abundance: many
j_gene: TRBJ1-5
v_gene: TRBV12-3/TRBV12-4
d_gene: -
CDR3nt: TGTGCCAGCAGTTTTCTCGCGGTTAGTGGACCCCAGCATTTT
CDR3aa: CASSFLAVSGPQHF

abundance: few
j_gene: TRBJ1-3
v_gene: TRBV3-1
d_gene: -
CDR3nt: TGTGCCAGCAGTCCACTCCCTGCAGCTGGAAACACCATATATTTT
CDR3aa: CASSPLPAAGNTIYF

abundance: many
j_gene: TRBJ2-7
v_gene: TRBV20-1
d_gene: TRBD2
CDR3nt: TGCAGTGCTAGAGACCAGGGACTAGCGGGGGGCTACGAGCAGTACTTC
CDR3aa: CSARDQGLAGGYEQYF

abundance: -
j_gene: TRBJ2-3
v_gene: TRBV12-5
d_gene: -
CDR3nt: TGTGCTAGTGGTTTGGGATTTACCTGGGCAGATACGCAGTATTTT
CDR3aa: CASGLGFTWADTQYF

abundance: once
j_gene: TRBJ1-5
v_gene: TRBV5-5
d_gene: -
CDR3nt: TGTGCCAGCAGCGGTCCTACGGGGATCGATCAGCCCCAGCATTTT
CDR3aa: CASSGPTGIDQPQHF

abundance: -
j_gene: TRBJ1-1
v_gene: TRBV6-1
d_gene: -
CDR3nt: TGTGCCAGCAGACCCGGGGAGAACACTGAAGCTTTCTTT
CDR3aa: CASRPGENTEAFF

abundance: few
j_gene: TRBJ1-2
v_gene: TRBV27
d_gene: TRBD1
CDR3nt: TGTGCCAGCAGTTTTGGGACAGGGGGAAGCTATGGCTACACCTTC
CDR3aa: CASSFGTGGSYGYTF

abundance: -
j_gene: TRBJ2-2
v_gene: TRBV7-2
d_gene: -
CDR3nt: TGTGCCAGCAGCTTAGGTAGCGTTCCCACCGGGGAGCTGTTTTTT
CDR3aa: CASSLGSVPTGELFF

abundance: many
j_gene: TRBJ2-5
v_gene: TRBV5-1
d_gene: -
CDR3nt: TGCGCCAGCAGCTCCATGGACGGGGAGACCCAGTACTTC
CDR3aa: CASSSMDGETQYF

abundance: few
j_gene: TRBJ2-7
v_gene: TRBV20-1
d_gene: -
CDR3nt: TGCAGTGCTAAAGTGACAGGTGCCTACTCTTCCTACGAGCAGTACTTC
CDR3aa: CSAKVTGAYSSYEQYF